This TCR beta chain is drawn from a study of vaccination and CD4 T cells after COVID-19. Whole-study findings and limits: Of the reactive clones in convalescent patients, a median about 86% showed up only post-vaccination.

Of note for this clonotype: Its antigen is unidentified.

With the Oncomine TCR Beta short-read assay, DNA from cultured CD4+ T cells was sequenced. TCRdb redid the calling of the PCR reads with MiXCR, one entry per CDR3 protein. The sample has some 6,600 distinct CDR3 sequences, about 25% seen once. This CDR3 has 16 amino acids. With V trimmed by 5 bases and J by 2 bases, 9 bases remained unmatched. The germline V gene has CDR1 SEHNR and CDR2 FQNEAQ (reference sequence). Specified treatment: approximately 9-day PBMC culture with coronavirus spike peptide pools or control peptides (ViraFEST assay). The receptor was isolated from a human donor who had recovered from COVID-19. The chain uses TRBV7-9 and TRBJ2-7, with 10 bases matching TRBD1. The sequencing here drew on CD4+ T cells from blood, cultured in vitro, taken after SARS-CoV-2 vaccination. CDR3 region: CASSTGEGQGTYEQYF. The CDR3 DNA reads TGTGCCAGCAGCACGGGGGAGGGACAGGGGACCTACGAGCAGTACTTC.